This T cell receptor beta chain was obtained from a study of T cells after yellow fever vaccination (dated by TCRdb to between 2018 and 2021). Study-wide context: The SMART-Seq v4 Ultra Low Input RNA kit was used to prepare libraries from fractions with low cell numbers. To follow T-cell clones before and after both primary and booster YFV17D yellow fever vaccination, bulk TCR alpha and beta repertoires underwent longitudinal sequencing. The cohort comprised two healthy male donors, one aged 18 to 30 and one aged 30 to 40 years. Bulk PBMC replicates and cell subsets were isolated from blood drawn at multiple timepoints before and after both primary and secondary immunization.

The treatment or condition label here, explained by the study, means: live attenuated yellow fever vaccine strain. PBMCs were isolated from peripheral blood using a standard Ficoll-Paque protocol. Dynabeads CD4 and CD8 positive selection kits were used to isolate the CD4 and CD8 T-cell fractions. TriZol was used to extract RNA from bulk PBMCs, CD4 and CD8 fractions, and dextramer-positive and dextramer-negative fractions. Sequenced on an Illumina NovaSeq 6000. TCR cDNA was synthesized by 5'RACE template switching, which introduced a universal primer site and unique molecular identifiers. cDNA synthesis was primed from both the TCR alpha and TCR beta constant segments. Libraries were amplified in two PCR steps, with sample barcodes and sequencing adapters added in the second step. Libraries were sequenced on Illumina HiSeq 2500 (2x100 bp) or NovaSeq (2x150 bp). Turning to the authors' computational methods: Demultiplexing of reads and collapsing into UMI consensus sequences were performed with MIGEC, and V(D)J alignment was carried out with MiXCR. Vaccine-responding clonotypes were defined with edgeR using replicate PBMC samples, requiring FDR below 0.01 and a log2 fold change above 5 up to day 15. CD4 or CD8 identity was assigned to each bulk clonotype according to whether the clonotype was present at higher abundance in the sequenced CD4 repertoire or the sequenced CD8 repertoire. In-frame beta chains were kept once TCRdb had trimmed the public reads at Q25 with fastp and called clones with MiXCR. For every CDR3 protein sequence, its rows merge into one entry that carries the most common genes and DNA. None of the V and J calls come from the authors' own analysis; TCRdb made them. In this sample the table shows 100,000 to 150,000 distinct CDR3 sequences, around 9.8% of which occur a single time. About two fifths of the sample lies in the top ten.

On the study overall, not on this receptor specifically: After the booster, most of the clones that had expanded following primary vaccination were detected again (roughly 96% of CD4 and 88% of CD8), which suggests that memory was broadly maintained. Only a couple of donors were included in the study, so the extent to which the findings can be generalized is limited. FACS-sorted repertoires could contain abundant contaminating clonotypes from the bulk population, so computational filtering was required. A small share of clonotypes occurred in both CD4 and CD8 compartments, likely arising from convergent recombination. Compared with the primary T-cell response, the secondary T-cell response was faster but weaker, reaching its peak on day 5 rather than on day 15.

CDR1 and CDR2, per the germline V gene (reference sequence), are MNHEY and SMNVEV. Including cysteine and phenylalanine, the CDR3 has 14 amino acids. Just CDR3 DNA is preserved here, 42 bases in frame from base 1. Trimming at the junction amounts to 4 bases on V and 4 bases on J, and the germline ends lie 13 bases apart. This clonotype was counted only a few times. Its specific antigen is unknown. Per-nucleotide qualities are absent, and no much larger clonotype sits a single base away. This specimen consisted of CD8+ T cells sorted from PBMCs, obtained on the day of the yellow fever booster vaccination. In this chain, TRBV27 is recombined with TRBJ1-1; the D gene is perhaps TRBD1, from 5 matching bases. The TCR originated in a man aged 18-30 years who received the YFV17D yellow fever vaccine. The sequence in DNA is TGTGCCAGCAGTTATTTGGGGGTGGGCACTGAAGCTTTCTTT. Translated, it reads CASSYLGVGTEAFF.